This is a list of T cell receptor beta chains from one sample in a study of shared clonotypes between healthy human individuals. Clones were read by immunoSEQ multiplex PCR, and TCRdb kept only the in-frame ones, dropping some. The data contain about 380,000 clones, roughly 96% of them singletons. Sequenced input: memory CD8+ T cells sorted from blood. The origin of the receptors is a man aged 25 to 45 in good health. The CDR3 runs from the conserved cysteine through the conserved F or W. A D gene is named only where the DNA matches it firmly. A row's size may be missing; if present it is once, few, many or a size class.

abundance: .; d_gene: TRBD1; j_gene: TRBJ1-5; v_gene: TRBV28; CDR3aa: CASSSERTGGKPQHF; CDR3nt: TGTGCCAGCAGTTCCGAACGGACAGGGGGAAAGCCCCAGCATTTT
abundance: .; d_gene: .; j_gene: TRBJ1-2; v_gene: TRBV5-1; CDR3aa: CASSSNREANYGYTF; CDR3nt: TGCGCCAGCAGCTCGAACCGGGAAGCTAACTATGGCTACACCTTC
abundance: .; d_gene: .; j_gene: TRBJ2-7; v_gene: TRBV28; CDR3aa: CASSFPQGSREQYF; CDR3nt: TGTGCCAGCAGTTTCCCTCAGGGGTCCCGGGAGCAGTACTTC
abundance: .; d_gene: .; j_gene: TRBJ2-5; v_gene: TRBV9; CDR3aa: CASSVGVEQETQYF; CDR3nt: TGTGCCAGCAGCGTAGGGGTGGAGCAAGAGACCCAGTACTTC
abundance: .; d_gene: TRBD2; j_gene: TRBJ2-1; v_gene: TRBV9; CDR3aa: CASSEAGFSYNEQFF; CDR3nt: TGTGCCAGCAGCGAAGCGGGATTCTCCTACAATGAGCAGTTCTTC
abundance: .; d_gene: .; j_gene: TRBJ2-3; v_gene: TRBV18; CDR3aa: CASGWASLTDTQYF; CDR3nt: TGTGCCAGCGGATGGGCTAGCCTCACAGATACGCAGTATTTT
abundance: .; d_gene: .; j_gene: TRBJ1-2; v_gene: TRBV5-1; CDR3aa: CASSLGARYTF; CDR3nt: TGCGCCAGCAGCTTAGGCGCCCGCTACACCTTC
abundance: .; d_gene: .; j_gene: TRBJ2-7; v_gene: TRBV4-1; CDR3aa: CASSQDNPSYEQYF; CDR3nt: TGCGCCAGCAGCCAGGATAACCCATCCTACGAGCAGTACTTC
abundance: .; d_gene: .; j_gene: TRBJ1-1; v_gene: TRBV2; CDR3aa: CASSVRQERTEAFF; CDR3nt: TGTGCCAGCAGCGTTCGACAGGAGAGGACTGAAGCTTTCTTT
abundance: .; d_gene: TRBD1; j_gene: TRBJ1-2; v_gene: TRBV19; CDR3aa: CASRPGTGVIGYTF; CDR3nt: TGTGCCAGTAGACCCGGGACAGGGGTTATCGGCTACACCTTC
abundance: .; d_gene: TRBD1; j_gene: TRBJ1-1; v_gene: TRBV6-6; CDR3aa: CASSYPGQGGTEAFF; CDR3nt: TGTGCCAGCAGTTACCCCGGACAGGGTGGAACTGAAGCTTTCTTT
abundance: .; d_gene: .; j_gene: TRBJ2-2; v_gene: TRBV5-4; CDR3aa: CASSFGRTTGELFF; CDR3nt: TGTGCCAGCAGCTTTGGGAGGACAACCGGGGAGCTGTTTTTT
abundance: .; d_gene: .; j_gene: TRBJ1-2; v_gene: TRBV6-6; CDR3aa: CASSSDVYGYTF; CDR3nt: TGTGCCAGCAGTTCGGACGTCTATGGCTACACCTTC
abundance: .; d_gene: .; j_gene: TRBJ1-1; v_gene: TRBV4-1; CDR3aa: CASSQDYDWNTEAFF; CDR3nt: TGCGCCAGCAGCCAAGATTACGACTGGAACACTGAAGCTTTCTTT
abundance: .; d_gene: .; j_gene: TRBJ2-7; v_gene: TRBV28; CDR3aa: CASTLFGEQYF; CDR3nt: TGTGCCAGCACCTTGTTTGGCGAGCAGTACTTC
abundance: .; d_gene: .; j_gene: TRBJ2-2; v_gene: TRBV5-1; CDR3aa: CASHGLNTGELFF; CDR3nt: TGCGCCAGCCACGGACTAAACACCGGGGAGCTGTTTTTT
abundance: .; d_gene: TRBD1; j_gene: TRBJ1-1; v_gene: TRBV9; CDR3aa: CASSVGTGLEAFF; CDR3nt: TGTGCCAGCAGCGTAGGGACAGGGTTGGAAGCTTTCTTT
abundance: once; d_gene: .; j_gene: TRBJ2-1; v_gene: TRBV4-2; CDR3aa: CASSQNRRARGNEQFF; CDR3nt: TGTGCCAGCAGCCAAAACCGGAGGGCCCGTGGCAATGAGCAGTTCTTC
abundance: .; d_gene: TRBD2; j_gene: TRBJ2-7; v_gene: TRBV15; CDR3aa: CATSRAAGGSYEQYF; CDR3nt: TGTGCCACCAGCAGAGCCGCGGGAGGGTCCTACGAGCAGTACTTC
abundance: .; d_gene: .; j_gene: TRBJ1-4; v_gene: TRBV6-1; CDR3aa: CASRRGPGGWEKLFF; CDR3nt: TGTGCCAGCAGGCGAGGACCGGGCGGGTGGGAAAAACTGTTTTTT
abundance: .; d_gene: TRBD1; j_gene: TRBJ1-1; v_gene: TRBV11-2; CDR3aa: CASSFGTGEAFF; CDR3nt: TGTGCCAGCAGCTTCGGGACAGGGGAAGCTTTCTTT
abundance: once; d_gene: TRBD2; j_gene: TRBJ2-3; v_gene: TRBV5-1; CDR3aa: CASSSYSTSGGRTDTQYF; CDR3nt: TGCGCCAGCAGCTCCTACTCTACTAGCGGAGGGCGCACAGATACGCAGTATTTT
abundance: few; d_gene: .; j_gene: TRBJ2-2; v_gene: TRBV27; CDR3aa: CASSLYLQTTGELFF; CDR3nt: TGTGCCAGCAGTTTGTACCTCCAGACCACCGGGGAGCTGTTTTTT
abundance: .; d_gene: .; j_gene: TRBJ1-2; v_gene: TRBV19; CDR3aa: CASRTDRTSYGYTF; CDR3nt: TGTGCCAGTAGAACTGACAGGACCTCCTATGGCTACACCTTC
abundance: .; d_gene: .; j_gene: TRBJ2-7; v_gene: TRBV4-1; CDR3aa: CASSQDLGFEFSYEQYF; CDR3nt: TGCGCCAGCAGCCAAGATTTAGGCTTCGAGTTCTCCTACGAGCAGTACTTC
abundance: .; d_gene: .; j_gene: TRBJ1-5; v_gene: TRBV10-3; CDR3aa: CAISEGSHNQPQHF; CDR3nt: TGTGCCATCAGTGAGGGCAGTCACAATCAGCCCCAGCATTTT
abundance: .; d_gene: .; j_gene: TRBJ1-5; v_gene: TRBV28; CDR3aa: CASRHLSRASNQPQHF; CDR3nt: TGTGCCAGCAGACACCTTAGTCGGGCTAGCAATCAGCCCCAGCATTTT
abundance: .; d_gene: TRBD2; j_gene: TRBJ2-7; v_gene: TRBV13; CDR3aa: CASSLTGTSDYEQYF; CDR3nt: TGTGCCAGCAGTCTAACCGGGACTAGCGACTACGAGCAGTACTTC
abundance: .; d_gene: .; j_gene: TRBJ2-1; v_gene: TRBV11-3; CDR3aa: CASSLTRGSNEQFF; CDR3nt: TGTGCCAGCAGCTTAACGAGAGGATCCAATGAGCAGTTCTTC
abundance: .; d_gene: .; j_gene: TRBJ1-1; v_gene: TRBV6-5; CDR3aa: CASSYRGRMNTEAFF; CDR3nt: TGTGCCAGCAGTTATAGGGGCAGGATGAACACTGAAGCTTTCTTT
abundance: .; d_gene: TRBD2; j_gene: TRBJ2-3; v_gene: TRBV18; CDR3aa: CASSPTGTSGTYLYTQYF; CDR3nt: TGTGCCAGCTCACCCACAGGGACTAGCGGGACCTATTTATATACGCAGTATTTT
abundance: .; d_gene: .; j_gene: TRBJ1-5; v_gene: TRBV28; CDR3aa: CASSSTQPQHF; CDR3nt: TGTGCCAGCAGTTCGACGCAGCCCCAGCATTTT
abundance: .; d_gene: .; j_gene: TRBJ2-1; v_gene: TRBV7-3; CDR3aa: CASSLVSGHNEQFF; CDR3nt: TGTGCCAGCAGCTTAGTTAGCGGCCACAATGAGCAGTTCTTC
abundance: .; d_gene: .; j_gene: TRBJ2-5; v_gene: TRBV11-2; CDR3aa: CASSVRASTTETQYF; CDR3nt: TGTGCCAGCAGCGTACGGGCTAGCACAACAGAGACCCAGTACTTC
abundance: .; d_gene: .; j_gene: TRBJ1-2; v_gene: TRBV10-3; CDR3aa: CAISAGYGYTF; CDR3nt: TGTGCCATCAGCGCAGGCTATGGCTACACCTTC
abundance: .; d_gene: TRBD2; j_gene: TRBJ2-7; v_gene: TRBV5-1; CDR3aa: CASSLAISGATYEQYF; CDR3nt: TGCGCCAGCAGCTTGGCCATTAGCGGGGCGACCTACGAGCAGTACTTC
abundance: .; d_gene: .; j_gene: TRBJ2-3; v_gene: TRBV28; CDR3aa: CASSFEWGVRGTDTQYF; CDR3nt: TGTGCCAGCAGTTTCGAATGGGGGGTGAGAGGCACAGATACGCAGTATTTT
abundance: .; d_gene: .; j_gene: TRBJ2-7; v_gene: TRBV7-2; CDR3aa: CASSLEVGNYEQYF; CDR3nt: TGTGCCAGCAGCTTAGAAGTGGGTAACTACGAGCAGTACTTC
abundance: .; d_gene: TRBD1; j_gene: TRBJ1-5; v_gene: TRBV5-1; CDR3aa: CASSRGTGGQPQHF; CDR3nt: TGCGCCAGCAGCCGCGGGACAGGGGGCCAGCCCCAGCATTTT
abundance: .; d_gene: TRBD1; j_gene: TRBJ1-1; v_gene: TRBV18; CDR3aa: CASSPPAGGIAEAFF; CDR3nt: TGTGCCAGCTCACCACCGGCAGGGGGCATTGCTGAAGCTTTCTTT
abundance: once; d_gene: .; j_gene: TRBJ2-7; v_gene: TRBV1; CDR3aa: CTSKGQGAGEQYF; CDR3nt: TGCACCAGCAAGGGACAGGGGGCTGGCGAGCAGTACTTC
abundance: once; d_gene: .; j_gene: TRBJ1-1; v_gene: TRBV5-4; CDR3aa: CASTQGNTEAFF; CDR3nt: TGTGCCAGCACCCAAGGGAACACTGAAGCTTTCTTT
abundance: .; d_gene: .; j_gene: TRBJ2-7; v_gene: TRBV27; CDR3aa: CASSWSSVYEQYF; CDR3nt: TGTGCCAGCAGTTGGTCTAGCGTATACGAGCAGTACTTC
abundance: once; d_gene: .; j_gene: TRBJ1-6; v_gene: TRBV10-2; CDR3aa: CASLGGLRDGDSPLHF; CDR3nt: TGCGCCAGCTTGGGGGGCCTCCGGGACGGGGATTCACCCCTCCACTTT
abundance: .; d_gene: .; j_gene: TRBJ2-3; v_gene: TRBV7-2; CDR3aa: CASSHFGTDTQYF; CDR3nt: TGTGCCAGCAGCCATTTTGGAACAGATACGCAGTATTTT
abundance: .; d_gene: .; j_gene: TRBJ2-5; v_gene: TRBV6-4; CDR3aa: CASSVSAQETQYF; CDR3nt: TGTGCCAGCAGTGTGTCGGCCCAAGAGACCCAGTACTTC
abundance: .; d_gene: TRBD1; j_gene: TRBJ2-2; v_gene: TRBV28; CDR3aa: CASSTGTGMSGELFF; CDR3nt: TGTGCCAGCAGTACCGGGACAGGAATGTCCGGGGAGCTGTTTTTT
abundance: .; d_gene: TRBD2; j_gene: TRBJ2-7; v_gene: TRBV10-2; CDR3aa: CASSEGGRGYEQYF; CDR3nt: TGCGCCAGCAGTGAGGGCGGGAGGGGCTACGAGCAGTACTTC
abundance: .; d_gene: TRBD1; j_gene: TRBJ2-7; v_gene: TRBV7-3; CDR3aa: CASSLGDRGPYEQYF; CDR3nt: TGTGCCAGCAGCTTAGGGGACAGGGGACCCTACGAGCAGTACTTC